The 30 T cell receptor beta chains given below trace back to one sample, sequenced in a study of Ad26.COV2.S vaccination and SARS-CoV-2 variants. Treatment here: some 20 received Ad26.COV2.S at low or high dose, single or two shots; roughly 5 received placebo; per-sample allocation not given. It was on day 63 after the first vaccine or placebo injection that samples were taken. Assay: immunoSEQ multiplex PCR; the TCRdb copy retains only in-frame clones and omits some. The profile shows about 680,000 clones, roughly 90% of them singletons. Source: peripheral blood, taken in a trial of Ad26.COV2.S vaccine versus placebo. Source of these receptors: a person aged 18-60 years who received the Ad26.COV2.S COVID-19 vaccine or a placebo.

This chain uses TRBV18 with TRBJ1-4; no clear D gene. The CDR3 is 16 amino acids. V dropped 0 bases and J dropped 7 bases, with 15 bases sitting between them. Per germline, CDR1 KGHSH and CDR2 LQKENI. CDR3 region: CASSPPQATLGEKLFF. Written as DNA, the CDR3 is TGTGCCAGCTCACCACCCCAGGCGACATTGGGTGAAAAACTGTTTTTT. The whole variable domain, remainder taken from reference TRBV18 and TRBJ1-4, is NAGVMQNPRHLVRRRGQEARLRCSPMKGHSHVYWYRQLPEEGLKFMVYLQKENIIDESGMPKERFSAEFPKEGPSILRIQQVVRGDSAAYFCASSPPQATLGEKLFFGSGTQLSVL.

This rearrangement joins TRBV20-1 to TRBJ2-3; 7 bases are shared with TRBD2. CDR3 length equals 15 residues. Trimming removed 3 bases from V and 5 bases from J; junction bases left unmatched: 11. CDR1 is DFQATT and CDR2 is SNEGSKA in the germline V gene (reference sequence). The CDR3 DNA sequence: TGCAGTGCTAGTGGGCCGAGCGGGGAAGGAGATACGCAGTATTTT. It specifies CSASGPSGEGDTQYF.

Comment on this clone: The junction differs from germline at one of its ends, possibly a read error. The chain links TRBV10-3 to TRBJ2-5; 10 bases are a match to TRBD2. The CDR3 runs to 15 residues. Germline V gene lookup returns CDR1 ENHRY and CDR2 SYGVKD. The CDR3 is CAISEPLLPGLALHF. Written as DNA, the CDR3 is TGTGCCATCAGTGAACCCCTTTTACCGGGACTAGCGCTACACTTC.

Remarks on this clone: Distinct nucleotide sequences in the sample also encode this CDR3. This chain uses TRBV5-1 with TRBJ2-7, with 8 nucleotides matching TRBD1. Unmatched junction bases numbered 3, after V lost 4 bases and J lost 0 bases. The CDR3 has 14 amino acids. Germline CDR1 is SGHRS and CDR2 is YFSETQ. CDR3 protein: CASSPDRASYEQYF. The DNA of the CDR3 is TGCGCCAGCAGCCCGGACAGGGCCTCCTACGAGCAGTACTTC.

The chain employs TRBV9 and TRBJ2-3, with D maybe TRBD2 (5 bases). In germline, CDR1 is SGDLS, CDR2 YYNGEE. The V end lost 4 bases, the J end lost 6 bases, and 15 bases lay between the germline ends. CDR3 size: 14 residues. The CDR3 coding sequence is TGTGCCAGCAGCCGCCAGTACCCGGGGGATACGCAGTATTTT. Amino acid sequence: CASSRQYPGDTQYF.

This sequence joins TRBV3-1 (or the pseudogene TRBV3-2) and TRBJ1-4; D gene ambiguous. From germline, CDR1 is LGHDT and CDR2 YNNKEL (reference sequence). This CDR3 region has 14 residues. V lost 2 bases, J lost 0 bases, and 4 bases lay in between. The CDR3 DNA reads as TGTGCCAGCAGCCAATCGCCAACTAATGAAAAACTGTTTTTT. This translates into CASSQSPTNEKLFF.

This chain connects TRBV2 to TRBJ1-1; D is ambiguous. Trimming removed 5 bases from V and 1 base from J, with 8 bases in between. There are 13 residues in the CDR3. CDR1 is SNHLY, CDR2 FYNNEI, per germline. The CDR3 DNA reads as TGTGCCAGCAGTAGATGGCAGAACACTGAAGCTTTCTTT. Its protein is CASSRWQNTEAFF.

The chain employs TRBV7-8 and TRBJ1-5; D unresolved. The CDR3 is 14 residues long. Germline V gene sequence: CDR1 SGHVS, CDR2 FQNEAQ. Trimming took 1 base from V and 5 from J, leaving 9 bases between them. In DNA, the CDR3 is TGTGCCAGCAGCTTAGTAAGGGATGATCAGCCCCAGCATTTT. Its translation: CASSLVRDDQPQHF.

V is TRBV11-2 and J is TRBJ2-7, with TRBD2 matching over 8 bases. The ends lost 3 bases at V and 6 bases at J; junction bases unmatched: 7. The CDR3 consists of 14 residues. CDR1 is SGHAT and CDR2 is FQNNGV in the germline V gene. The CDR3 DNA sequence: TGTGCCAGCAGCTTCGGGGGGGCTACAGGCGAGCAGTACTTC. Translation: CASSFGGATGEQYF.

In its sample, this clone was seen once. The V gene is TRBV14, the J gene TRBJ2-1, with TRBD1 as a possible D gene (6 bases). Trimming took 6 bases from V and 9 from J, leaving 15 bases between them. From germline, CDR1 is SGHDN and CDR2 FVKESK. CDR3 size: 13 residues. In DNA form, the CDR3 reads TGTGCCAGCAGTACAGGGATCCCGGGTGAGCAGTTCTTC. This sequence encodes CASSTGIPGEQFF.

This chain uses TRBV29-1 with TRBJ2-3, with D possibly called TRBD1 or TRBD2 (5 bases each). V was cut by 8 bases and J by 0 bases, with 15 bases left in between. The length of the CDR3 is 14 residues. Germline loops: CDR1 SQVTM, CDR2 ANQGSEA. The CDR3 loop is CSFAGTVSTDTQYF. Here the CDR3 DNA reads TGCAGCTTCGCCGGGACGGTGAGCACAGATACGCAGTATTTT.

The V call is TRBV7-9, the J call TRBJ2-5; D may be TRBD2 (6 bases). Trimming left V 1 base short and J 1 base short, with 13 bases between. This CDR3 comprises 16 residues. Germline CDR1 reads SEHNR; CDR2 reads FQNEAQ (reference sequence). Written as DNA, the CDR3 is TGTGCCAGCAGCTTAGGGATTGCGGGGATCCAAGAGACCCAGTACTTC. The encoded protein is CASSLGIAGIQETQYF.

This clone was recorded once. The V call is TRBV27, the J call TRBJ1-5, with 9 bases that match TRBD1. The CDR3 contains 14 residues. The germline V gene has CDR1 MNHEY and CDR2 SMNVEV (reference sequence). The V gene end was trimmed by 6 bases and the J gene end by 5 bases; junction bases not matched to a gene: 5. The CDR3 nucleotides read TGTGCCAGCAGATCGGGACAGGGTGATCAGCCCCAGCATTTT. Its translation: CASRSGQGDQPQHF.

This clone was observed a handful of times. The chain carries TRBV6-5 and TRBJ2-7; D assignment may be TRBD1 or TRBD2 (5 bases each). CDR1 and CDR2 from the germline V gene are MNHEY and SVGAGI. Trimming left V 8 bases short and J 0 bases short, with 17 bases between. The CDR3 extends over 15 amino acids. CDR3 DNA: TGTGCCAGCGGATATCGGGACGTAGGCTCCTACGAGCAGTACTTC. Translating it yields CASGYRDVGSYEQYF.

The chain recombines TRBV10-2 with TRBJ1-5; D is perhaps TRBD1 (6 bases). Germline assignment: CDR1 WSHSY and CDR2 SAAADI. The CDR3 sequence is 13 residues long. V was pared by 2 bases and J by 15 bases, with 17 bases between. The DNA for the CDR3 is TGCGCCAGCAGTGAGGACAGGTCCCCACCGCGGCATTTT. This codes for CASSEDRSPPRHF.

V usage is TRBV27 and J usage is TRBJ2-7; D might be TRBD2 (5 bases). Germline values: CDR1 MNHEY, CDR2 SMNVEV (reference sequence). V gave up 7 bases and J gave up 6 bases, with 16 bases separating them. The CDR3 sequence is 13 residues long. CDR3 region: CASTKVGGLEQYF. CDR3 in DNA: TGTGCCAGCACAAAGGTTGGAGGACTCGAGCAGTACTTC.

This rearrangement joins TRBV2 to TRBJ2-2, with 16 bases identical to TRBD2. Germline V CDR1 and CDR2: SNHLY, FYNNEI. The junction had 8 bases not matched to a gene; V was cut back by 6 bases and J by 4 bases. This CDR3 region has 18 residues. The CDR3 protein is CASSDGTSGGAGTGELFF. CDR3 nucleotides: TGTGCCAGCAGCGACGGGACTAGCGGGGGGGCTGGCACCGGGGAGCTGTTTTTT. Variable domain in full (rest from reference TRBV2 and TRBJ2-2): EPEVTQTPSHQVTQMGQEVILRCVPISNHLYFYWYRQILGQKVEFLVSFYNNEISEKSEIFDDQFSVERPDGSNFTLKIRSTKLEDSAMYFCASSDGTSGGAGTGELFFGEGSRLTVL.

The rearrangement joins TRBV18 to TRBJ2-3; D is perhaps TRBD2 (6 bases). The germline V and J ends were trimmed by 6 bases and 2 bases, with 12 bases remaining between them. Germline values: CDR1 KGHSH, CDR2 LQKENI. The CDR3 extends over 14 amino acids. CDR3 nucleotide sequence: TGTGCCAGCTCCCTAGGGACTTTCACAGATACGCAGTATTTT. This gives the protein CASSLGTFTDTQYF. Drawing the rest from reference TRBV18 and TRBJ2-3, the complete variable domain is NAGVMQNPRHLVRRRGQEARLRCSPMKGHSHVYWYRQLPEEGLKFMVYLQKENIIDESGMPKERFSAEFPKEGPSILRIQQVVRGDSAAYFCASSLGTFTDTQYFGPGTRLTVL.

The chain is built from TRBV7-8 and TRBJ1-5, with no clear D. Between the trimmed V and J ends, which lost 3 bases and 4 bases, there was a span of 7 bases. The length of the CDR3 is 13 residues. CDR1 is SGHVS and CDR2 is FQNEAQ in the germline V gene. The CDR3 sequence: CASSLSLNQPQHF. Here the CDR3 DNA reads TGTGCCAGCAGCTTGTCATTGAATCAGCCCCAGCATTTT. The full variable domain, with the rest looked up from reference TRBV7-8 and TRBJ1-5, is GAGVSQSPRYKVAKRGQDVALRCDPISGHVSLFWYQQALGQGPEFLTYFQNEAQLDKSGLPSDRFFAERPEGSVSTLKIQRTQQEDSAVYLCASSLSLNQPQHFGDGTRLSIL.

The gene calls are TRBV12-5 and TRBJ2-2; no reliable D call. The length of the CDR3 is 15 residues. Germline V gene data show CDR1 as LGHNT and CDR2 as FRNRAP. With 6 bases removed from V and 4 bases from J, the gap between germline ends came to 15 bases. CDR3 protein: CASGLYSLSTGELFF. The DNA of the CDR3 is TGTGCTAGTGGCCTCTACTCACTTTCCACCGGGGAGCTGTTTTTT.

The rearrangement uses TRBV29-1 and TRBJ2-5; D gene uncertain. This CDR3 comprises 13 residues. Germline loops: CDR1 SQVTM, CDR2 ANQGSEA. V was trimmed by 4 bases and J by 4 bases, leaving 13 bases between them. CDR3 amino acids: CSVVWVAPETQYF. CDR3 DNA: TGCAGCGTTGTATGGGTAGCCCCAGAGACCCAGTACTTC.

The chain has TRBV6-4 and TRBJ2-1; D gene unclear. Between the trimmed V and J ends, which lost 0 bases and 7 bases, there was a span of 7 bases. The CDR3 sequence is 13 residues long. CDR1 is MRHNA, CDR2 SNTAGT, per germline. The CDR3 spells CASSDSWGNEQFF. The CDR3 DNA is TGTGCCAGCAGTGACTCGTGGGGAAATGAGCAGTTCTTC.

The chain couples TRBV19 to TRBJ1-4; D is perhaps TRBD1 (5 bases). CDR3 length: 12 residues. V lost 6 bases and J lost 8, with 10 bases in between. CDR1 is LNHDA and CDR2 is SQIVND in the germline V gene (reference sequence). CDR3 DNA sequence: TGTGCCAGTAGGCGCAGGGAAGAAAAACTGTTTTTT. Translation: CASRRREEKLFF. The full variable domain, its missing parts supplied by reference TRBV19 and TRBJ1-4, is DGGITQSPKYLFRKEGQNVTLSCEQNLNHDAMYWYRQDPGQGLRLIYYSQIVNDFQKGDIAEGYSVSREKKESFPLTVTSAQKNPTAFYLCASRRREEKLFFGSGTQLSVL.

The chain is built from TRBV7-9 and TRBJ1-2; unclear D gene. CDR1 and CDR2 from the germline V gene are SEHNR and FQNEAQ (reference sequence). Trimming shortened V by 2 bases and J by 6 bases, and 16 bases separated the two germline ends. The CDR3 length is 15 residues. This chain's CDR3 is CASSLSMGSFDGYTF. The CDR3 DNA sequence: TGTGCCAGCAGCTTAAGTATGGGAAGTTTTGATGGCTACACCTTC.

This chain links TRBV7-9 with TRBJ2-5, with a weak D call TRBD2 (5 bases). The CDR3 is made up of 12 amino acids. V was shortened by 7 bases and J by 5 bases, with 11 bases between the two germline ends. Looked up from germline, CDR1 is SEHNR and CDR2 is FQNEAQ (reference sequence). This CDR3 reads CASTGIWETQYF. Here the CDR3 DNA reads TGTGCCAGCACCGGGATATGGGAGACCCAGTACTTC.

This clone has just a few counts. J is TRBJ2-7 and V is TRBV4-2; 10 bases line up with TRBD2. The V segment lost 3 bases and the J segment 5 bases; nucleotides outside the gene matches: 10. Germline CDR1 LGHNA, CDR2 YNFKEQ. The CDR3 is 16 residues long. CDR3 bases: TGTGCCAGCAGCCACCCCCTAGCGGGAGTTGGAAACGAGCAGTACTTC. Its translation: CASSHPLAGVGNEQYF.

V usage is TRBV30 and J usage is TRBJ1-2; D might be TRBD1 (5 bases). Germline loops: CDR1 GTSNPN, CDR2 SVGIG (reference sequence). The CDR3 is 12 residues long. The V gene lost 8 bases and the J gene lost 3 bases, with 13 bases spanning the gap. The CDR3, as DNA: TGTGCCGCCTACTCAGGGTACTATGGCTACACCTTC. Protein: CAAYSGYYGYTF.

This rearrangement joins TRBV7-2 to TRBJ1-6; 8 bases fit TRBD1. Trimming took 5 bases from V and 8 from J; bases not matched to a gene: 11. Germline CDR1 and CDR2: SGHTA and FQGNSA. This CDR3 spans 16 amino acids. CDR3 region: CASSPPPQGAYSPLHF. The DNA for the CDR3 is TGTGCCAGCAGCCCCCCACCCCAGGGGGCTTATTCACCCCTCCACTTT. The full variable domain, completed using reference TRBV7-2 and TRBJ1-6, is GAGVSQSPSNKVTEKGKDVELRCDPISGHTALYWYRQSLGQGLEFLIYFQGNSAPDKSGLPSDRFSAERTGGSVSTLTIQRTQQEDSAVYLCASSPPPQGAYSPLHFGNGTRLTVT.

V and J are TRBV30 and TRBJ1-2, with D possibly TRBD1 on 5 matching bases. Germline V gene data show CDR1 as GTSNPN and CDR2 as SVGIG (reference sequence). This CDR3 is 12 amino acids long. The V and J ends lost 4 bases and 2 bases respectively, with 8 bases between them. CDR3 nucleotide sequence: TGTGCCTGGAAGGGGTTGAACTATGGCTACACCTTC. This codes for CAWKGLNYGYTF.

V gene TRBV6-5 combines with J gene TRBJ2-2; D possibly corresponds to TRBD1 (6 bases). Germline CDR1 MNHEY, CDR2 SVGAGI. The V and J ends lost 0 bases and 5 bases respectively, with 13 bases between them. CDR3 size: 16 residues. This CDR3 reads CASSYSPGARTGELFF. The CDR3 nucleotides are TGTGCCAGCAGTTACTCGCCAGGGGCGAGGACCGGGGAGCTGTTTTTT.